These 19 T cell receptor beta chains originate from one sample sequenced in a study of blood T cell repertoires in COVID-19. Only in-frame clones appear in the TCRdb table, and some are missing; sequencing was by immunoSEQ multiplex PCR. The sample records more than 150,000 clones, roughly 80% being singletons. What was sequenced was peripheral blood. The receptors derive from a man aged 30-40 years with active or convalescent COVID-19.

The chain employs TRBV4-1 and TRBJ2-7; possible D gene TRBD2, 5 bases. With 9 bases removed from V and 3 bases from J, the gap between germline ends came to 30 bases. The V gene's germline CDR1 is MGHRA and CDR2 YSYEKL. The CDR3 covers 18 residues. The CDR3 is CARTRVNPSEDCLYEQYV. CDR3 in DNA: TGCGCCAGAACGAGGGTTAATCCGTCGGAGGATTGTCTCTACGAGCAGTACGTC.

CDR3 nucleotides: TGCGCCAGCAGTGAGCCACTTACCCGGGACAGGGGACTTTACAATGAGCAGTTCTTC. Amino acid sequence: CASSEPLTRDRGLYNEQFF. The chain joins TRBV10-2 to TRBJ2-1, with 10 nucleotides matching TRBD1. Germline V lookup: CDR1 WSHSY, CDR2 SAAADI. The CDR3 loop spans 19 amino acids. J lost 4 bases, V lost 2 bases, and 14 bases had no gene match.

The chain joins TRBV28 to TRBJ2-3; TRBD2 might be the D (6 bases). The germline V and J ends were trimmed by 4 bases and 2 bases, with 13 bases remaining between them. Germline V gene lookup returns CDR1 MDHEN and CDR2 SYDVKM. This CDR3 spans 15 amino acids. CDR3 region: CASSSPRDFTDTQYF. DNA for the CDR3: TGTGCCAGCAGTTCTCCCCGGGACTTCACAGATACGCAGTATTTT.

The CDR3 region is CAWSKQGNTEAFF. The DNA of the CDR3 is TGTGCCTGGAGTAAACAGGGGAACACTGAAGCTTTCTTT. The chain links TRBV30 to TRBJ1-1; TRBD1 might be the D (6 bases). The CDR3 extends over 13 amino acids. Germline V CDR1 and CDR2: GTSNPN, SVGIG (reference sequence). Trimming pared 2 bases from V and 1 base from J, leaving 8 bases between.

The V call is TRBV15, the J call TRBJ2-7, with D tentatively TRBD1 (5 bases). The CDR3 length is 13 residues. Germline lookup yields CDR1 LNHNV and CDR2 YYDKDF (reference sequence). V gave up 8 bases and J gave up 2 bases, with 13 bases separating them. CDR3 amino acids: CATGVRATYEQYF. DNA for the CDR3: TGTGCCACCGGGGTCAGGGCCACCTACGAGCAGTACTTC.

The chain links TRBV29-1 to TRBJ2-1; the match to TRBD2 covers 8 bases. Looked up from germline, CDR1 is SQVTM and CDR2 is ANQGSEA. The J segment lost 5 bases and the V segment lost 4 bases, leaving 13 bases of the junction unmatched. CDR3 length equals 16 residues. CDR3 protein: CSVVLAGLGANNEQFF. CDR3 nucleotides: TGCAGCGTTGTCCTAGCGGGTCTTGGGGCGAACAATGAGCAGTTCTTC.

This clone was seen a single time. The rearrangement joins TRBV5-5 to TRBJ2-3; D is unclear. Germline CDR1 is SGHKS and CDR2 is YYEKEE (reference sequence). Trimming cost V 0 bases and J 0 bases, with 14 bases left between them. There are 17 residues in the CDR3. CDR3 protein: CASSLASGQPSTDTQYF. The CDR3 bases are TGTGCCAGCAGCTTGGCCTCCGGTCAACCTAGCACAGATACGCAGTATTTT.

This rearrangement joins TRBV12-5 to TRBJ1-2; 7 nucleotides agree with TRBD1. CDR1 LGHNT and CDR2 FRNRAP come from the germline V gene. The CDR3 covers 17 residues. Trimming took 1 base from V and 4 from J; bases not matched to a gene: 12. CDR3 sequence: CASGLDPGLQGGYGYTF. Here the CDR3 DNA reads TGTGCTAGTGGTTTGGACCCCGGCCTCCAGGGGGGCTATGGCTACACCTTC.

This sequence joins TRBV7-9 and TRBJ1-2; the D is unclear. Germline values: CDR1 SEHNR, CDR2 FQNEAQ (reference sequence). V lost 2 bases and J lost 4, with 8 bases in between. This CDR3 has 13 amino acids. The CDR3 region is CASSLLAVYGYTF. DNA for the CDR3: TGTGCCAGCAGCTTACTGGCAGTCTATGGCTACACCTTC.

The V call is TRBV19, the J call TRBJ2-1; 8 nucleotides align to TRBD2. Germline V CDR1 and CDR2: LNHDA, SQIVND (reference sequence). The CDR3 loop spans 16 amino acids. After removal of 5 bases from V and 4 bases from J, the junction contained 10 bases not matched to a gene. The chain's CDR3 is CASSPRAGVSYNEQFF. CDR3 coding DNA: TGTGCCAGTAGTCCGCGAGCGGGAGTGTCGTACAATGAGCAGTTCTTC.

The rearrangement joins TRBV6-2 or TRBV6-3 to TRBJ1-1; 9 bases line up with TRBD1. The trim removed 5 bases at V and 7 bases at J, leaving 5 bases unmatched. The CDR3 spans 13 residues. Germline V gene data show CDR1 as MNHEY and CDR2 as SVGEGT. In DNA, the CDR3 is TGTGCCAGCAGTGGCCGACAGGGGGGTGAAGCTTTCTTT. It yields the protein CASSGRQGGEAFF.

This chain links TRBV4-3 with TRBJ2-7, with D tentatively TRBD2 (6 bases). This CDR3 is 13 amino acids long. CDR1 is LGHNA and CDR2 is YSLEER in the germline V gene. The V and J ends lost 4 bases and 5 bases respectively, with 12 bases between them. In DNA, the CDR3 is TGCGCCAGCAGCCCGCGGAGGGCAGACGAGCAGTACTTC. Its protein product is CASSPRRADEQYF.

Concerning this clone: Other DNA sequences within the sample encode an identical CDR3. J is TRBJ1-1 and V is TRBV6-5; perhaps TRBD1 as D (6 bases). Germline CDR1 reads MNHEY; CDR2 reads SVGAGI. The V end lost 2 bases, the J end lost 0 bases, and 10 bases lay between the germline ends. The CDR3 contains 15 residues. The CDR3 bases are TGTGCCAGCAGTTACGCAGGGGATTTGAACACTGAAGCTTTCTTT. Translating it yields CASSYAGDLNTEAFF.

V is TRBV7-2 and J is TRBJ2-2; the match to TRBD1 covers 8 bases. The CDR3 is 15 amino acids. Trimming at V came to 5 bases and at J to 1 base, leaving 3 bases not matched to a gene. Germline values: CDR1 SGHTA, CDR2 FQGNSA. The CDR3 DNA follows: TGTGCCAGCAGCCACGGGACAGGGAACACCGGGGAGCTGTTTTTT. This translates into CASSHGTGNTGELFF.

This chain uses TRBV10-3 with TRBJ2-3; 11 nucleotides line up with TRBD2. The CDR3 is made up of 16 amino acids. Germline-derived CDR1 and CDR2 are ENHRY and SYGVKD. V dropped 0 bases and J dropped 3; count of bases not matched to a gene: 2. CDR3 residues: CAISESRLAGTDTQYF. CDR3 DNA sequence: TGTGCCATCAGTGAGTCTAGACTAGCGGGGACAGATACGCAGTATTTT.

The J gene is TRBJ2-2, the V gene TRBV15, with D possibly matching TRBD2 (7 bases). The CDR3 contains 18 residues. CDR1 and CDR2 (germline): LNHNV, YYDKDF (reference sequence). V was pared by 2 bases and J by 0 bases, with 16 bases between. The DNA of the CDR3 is TGTGCCACCAGCAGACCGGACAGCGGGATTACGAACACCGGGGAGCTGTTTTTT. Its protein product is CATSRPDSGITNTGELFF.

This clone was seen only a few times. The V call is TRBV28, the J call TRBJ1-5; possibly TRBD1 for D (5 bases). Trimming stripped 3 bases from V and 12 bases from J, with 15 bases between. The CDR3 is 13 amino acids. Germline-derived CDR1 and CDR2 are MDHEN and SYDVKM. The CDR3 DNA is TGTGCCAGCAGTTTGGGCGGGGCCTTCCTCCAGCATTTT. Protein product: CASSLGGAFLQHF.

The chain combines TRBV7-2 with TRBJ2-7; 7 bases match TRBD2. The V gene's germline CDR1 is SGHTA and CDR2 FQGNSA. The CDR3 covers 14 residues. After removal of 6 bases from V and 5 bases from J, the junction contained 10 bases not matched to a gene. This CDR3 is CASSSQAGLDEQYF. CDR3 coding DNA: TGTGCCAGCAGTTCCCAAGCGGGATTGGACGAGCAGTACTTC.

CDR3 region: CASSIQGAYGYTF. CDR3 DNA sequence: TGTGCCAGTAGTATACAGGGGGCTTATGGCTACACCTTC. The rearrangement uses TRBV19 and TRBJ1-2; 8 bases are shared with TRBD1. The V segment lost 2 bases and the J segment 5 bases; nucleotides outside the gene matches: 1. The germline CDR1 and CDR2 sequences are LNHDA and SQIVND (reference sequence). This CDR3 has 13 amino acids.